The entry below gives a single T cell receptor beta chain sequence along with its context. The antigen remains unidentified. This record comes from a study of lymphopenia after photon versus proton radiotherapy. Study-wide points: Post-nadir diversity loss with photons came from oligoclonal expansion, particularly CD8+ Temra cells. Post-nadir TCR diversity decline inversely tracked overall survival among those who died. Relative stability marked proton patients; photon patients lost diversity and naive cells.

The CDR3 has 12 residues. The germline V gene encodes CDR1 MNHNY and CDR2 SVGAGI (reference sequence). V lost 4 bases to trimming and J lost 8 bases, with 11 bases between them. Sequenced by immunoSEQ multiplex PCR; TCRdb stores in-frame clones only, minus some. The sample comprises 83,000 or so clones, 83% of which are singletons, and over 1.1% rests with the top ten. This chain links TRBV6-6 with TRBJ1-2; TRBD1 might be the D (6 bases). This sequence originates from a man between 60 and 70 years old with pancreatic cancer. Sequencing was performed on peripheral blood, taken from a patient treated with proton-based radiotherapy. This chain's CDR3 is CASSSWDKGYTF. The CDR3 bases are TGTGCCAGCAGTTCCTGGGACAAAGGCTACACCTTC.